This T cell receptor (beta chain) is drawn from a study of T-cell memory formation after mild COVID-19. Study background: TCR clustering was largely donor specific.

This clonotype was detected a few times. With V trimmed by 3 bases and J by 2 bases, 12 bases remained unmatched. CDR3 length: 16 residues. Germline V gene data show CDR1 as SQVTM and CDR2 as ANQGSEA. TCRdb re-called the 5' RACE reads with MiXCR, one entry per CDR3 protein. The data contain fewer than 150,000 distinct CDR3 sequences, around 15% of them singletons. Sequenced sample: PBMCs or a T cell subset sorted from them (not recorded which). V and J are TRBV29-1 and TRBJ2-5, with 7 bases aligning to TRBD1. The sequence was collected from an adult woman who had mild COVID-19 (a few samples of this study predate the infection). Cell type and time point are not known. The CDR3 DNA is TGCAGCGTTGACTTTCCCAGGGGGTCCGTACAAGAGACCCAGTACTTC. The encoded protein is CSVDFPRGSVQETQYF.